Each of the 4 T cell receptor beta chains below was sequenced from the same sample in a study of blood T cell repertoires in COVID-19. Some clones are missing from TCRdb's copy, which holds only in-frame ones; the method was immunoSEQ multiplex PCR. Here the sample spans 45,000 to 60,000 clones, 82% being singletons. The material sequenced was peripheral blood. Receptor source: a woman older than 75 with acute or convalescent COVID-19.

This clone was picked up one time. The chain combines TRBV10-1 with TRBJ2-7, with 7 nucleotides matching TRBD1. The germline V gene has CDR1 WNHNN and CDR2 SYGVQD (reference sequence). The trim removed 8 bases at V and 5 bases at J, leaving 3 bases unmatched. CDR3 size: 11 residues. CDR3 bases: TGCGCCAGCTCCGACAGGGACGAGCAGTACTTC. As protein: CASSDRDEQYF.

The chain uses TRBV5-1 and TRBJ2-3; D might be TRBD2 (5 bases). The CDR3 loop spans 13 amino acids. Germline V gives CDR1 SGHRS, CDR2 YFSETQ. Trimming pared 6 bases from V and 2 bases from J, leaving 10 bases between. The CDR3 bases are TGCGCCAGCAACCCGGGGATCACAGATACGCAGTATTTT. Encoded protein: CASNPGITDTQYF.

The chain links TRBV6-5 to TRBJ2-3; D is possibly TRBD1 (5 bases). This CDR3 comprises 16 residues. V shed 2 bases and J shed 2 bases, with 14 bases lying between them. Germline V gene lookup returns CDR1 MNHEY and CDR2 SVGAGI. The CDR3: CASSYGPLDITDTQYF. CDR3 coding DNA: TGTGCCAGCAGTTACGGCCCCCTGGACATCACAGATACGCAGTATTTT.

The CDR3 region is CASRTGTSGSDEQFF. The CDR3 DNA reads TGTGCCAGCAGGACAGGGACTAGCGGGAGTGATGAGCAGTTCTTC. V and J are TRBV6-5 and TRBJ2-1; 14 bases map to TRBD2. With V trimmed by 6 bases and J by 8 bases, 6 bases remained unmatched. The CDR3 has 15 residues. Per the germline V gene, CDR1 is MNHEY and CDR2 is SVGAGI.